This T cell receptor (beta chain) is drawn from a study of OX40 agonist ivuxolimab in advanced cancers. Study at large: Patients treated during dose escalation were battling hepatocellular carcinoma, melanoma, renal cell or head and neck cancer.

Trimming stripped 10 bases from V and 4 bases from J, with 20 bases between. Germline values: CDR1 ENHRY, CDR2 SYGVKD. The CDR3 covers 16 residues. The protocol was immunoSEQ multiplex PCR, while the TCRdb copy is restricted to in-frame clones and leaves out a portion. The table shows 69,000 or so clones, with less than 90% occurring only once. The gene calls are TRBV10-3 and TRBJ2-6; D is perhaps TRBD1 (5 bases). This sequence was found in an adult with an advanced solid tumor such as melanoma, head and neck, liver or kidney cancer. This specimen was CD4+ or CD8+ T cells sorted from blood, taken in a trial of the OX40 agonist ivuxolimab. The CDR3 region is CATLGQGRRGANVLTF. For the CDR3, the DNA is TGTGCCACCTTGGGGCAGGGCCGCCGGGGGGCCAACGTCCTGACTTTC.